This T cell receptor beta chain came from a study of OX40 agonist ivuxolimab in advanced cancers. Overall study results and limits: By week 6 at 0.1 to 3.0 mg/kg, blood CD4+ and CD8+ T cells had expanded clonally.

This clone was observed once. As yet, its antigen is unknown. The CDR3 totals 15 residues. Looked up from germline, CDR1 is KGHSH and CDR2 is LQKENI. V was pared by 2 bases and J by 8 bases, with 13 bases between. Data came from immunoSEQ multiplex PCR; TCRdb stores just in-frame clones and leaves some out. The sample carries 55,000 to 60,000 clones, more than 80% recorded once. This TCR derives from an adult with an advanced solid tumor such as melanoma, head and neck, liver or kidney cancer. The input for sequencing was CD4+ or CD8+ T cells sorted from blood, taken in a trial of the OX40 agonist ivuxolimab. The rearrangement links TRBV18 to TRBJ1-6, with a possible D match to TRBD1 (5 bases). For the CDR3, the DNA is TGTGCCAGCTCACCAGAAACACAGGCCCATTCACCCCTCCACTTT. This translates into CASSPETQAHSPLHF.